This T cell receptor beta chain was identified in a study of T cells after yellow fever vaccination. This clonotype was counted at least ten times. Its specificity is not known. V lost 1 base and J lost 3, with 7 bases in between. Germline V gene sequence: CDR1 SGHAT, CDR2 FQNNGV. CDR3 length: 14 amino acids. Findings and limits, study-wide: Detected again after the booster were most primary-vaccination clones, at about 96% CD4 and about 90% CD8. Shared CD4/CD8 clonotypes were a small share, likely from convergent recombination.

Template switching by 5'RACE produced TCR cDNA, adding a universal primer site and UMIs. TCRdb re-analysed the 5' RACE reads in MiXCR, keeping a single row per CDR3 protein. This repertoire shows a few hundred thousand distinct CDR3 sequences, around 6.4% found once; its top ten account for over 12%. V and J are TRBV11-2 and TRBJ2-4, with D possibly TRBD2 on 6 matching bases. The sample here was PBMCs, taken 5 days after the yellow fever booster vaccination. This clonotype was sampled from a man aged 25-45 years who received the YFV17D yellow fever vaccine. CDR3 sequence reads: CASSLGTIKNIQYF. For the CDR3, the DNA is TGTGCCAGCAGCTTAGGGACTATCAAAAACATTCAGTACTTC.